This is a list of T cell receptor beta chains from one sample in a study of blood T cell repertoires in COVID-19. The table came from immunoSEQ multiplex PCR; TCRdb's copy has only in-frame clones and leaves some out. This sample has approximately 270,000 clones, with about 89% found just once. The sample was peripheral blood. The receptors were sampled from a man aged 25 to 40 with acute or convalescent COVID-19. The CDR3 runs from the conserved cysteine through the conserved F or W. The order of the fields is V gene, J gene, D gene, clone size, CDR3 DNA, CDR3 protein. The D gene is left open where the match is weak. A row's size may be missing; if present it is once, few, many or a size class.

TRBV6-5	TRBJ2-7	.	.	TGTGCCAGCAGTCCAGGGTGGTCTTCGGACGAGCAGTACTTC	CASSPGWSSDEQYF
TRBV4-1	TRBJ1-2	TRBD1	.	TGCGCCAGCAGCCAAGGTACAGGGGGCCCCGAGCCCTATGGCTACACCTTC	CASSQGTGGPEPYGYTF
TRBV11-2	TRBJ1-3	TRBD1	.	TGTGCCAGCAGCAACCTCAGGGGGGCGCGTGGAAACACCATATATTTT	CASSNLRGARGNTIYF
TRBV29-1	TRBJ1-2	TRBD1	.	TGCAGCGTTCGGGACAGAGCCTATGGCTACACCTTC	CSVRDRAYGYTF
TRBV9	TRBJ2-3	TRBD2	.	TGTGCCAGCAGCCCGACGACTAGCGGGAGTCCAGATACGCAGTATTTT	CASSPTTSGSPDTQYF
TRBV6-5	TRBJ2-2	.	.	TGTGCCAGCAGCCCCAGGCCGACTAGTTACGGGGAGCTGTTTTTT	CASSPRPTSYGELFF
TRBV27	TRBJ2-1	TRBD2	.	TGTGCCAGCAGAAAGCGCCTATCCTTAAGCGGGAGTAAGGGTAGCAATGAGCAGTTCTTC	CASRKRLSLSGSKGSNEQFF
TRBV6-5	TRBJ1-6	.	.	TGTGCCAGCAGTTACAGGGGTAGTTTTGGGTCACCCCTCCACTTT	CASSYRGSFGSPLHF
TRBV30	TRBJ2-2	.	.	TGTGCCTTCACGCCAGGGGAACGGGTTTTCGGCACCGGGGAGCTGTTTTTT	CAFTPGERVFGTGELFF
TRBV5-6	TRBJ1-5	.	.	TGTGCCAGCAGCCGGAATGGGGCGGGATTTCTACAGCCCCAGCATTTT	CASSRNGAGFLQPQHF
TRBV4-2	TRBJ2-7	.	.	TGTGCCAGCAGCCAAGGTCTAGCCCAAACCTACGAGCAGTACTTC	CASSQGLAQTYEQYF
TRBV18	TRBJ2-7	TRBD1	.	TGTGCCAGCTCACCACCCATAGGACAGGGGACCTACGAGCAGTACTTC	CASSPPIGQGTYEQYF
TRBV28	TRBJ2-2	TRBD2	.	TGTGCCAGCACCCCGGGACTAGCGGGAGGGAACACCGGGGAGCTGTTTTTT	CASTPGLAGGNTGELFF
TRBV19	TRBJ2-2	.	.	TGTGCCAGTACCACAGAACCCGGGGAGCTGTTTTTT	CASTTEPGELFF
TRBV19	TRBJ1-2	.	.	TGTGCCAGTAGTTCTATTACCTATGGCTACACCTTC	CASSSITYGYTF
TRBV5-6	TRBJ2-7	.	.	TGTGCCAGCAGCTTGGCGCGGTACGAGCAGTACTTC	CASSLARYEQYF
TRBV24-1	TRBJ2-3	.	few	TGTGCCACCAGTGATCCCACTAGCACAGATACGCAGTATTTT	CATSDPTSTDTQYF
TRBV7-9	TRBJ2-7	TRBD2	.	TGTGCCAGCAGCTTAGCGGATAGCGGGAGTTTTTACGAGCAGTACTTC	CASSLADSGSFYEQYF
TRBV11-2	TRBJ2-1	TRBD2	.	TGTGCCAGCAGCTCCCTTTGGACTAGCGGTAAGGGCTTGAATGAGCAGTTCTTC	CASSSLWTSGKGLNEQFF
TRBV18	TRBJ2-5	.	.	TGTGCCAGCTCACCACCGATGTCAAACTGGAGGGAGACCCAGTACTTC	CASSPPMSNWRETQYF
TRBV2	TRBJ2-7	.	.	TGTGCCAGCAGTTGGAATGAAGGCAGGGCTACCTCCTACGAGCAGTACTTC	CASSWNEGRATSYEQYF
TRBV5-4	TRBJ2-2	TRBD1	.	TGTGCCACGAAGGGACAGGGGTTTAACACCGGGGAGCTGTTTTTT	CATKGQGFNTGELFF
TRBV6-5	TRBJ1-5	TRBD1	.	TGTGCCAGCAGTCCTGACAGGGGGCTGTTTCAGCCCCAGCATTTT	CASSPDRGLFQPQHF
TRBV11-2	TRBJ2-1	TRBD2	.	TGTGCCAGCAGCACCCAGATGGTCGGGGGGGCCCAGTGGGGCGGTGAGCAGTTCTTC	CASSTQMVGGAQWGGEQFF
TRBV11-2	TRBJ2-5	TRBD2	.	TGTGCCAGCAGTATCACGGGACTACAAGAGACCCAGTACTTC	CASSITGLQETQYF
TRBV27	TRBJ2-1	TRBD1	.	TGTGCCAGCACACGGACAGGGGACAGGCAGTTCTTC	CASTRTGDRQFF
TRBV5-4	TRBJ2-2	.	few	TGTGCCAGCAGCCCTTTAGCGACGAACACCGGGGAGCTGTTTTTT	CASSPLATNTGELFF
TRBV7-8	TRBJ2-7	TRBD2	.	TGTGCCAGCAGCGAACTAGCGGGGGATAAAGAGCAGTACTTC	CASSELAGDKEQYF
TRBV18	TRBJ2-1	.	.	TGTGCCAGCTCACGCTCCGGCGGGGTGCTCGGTGAGCAGTTCTTC	CASSRSGGVLGEQFF